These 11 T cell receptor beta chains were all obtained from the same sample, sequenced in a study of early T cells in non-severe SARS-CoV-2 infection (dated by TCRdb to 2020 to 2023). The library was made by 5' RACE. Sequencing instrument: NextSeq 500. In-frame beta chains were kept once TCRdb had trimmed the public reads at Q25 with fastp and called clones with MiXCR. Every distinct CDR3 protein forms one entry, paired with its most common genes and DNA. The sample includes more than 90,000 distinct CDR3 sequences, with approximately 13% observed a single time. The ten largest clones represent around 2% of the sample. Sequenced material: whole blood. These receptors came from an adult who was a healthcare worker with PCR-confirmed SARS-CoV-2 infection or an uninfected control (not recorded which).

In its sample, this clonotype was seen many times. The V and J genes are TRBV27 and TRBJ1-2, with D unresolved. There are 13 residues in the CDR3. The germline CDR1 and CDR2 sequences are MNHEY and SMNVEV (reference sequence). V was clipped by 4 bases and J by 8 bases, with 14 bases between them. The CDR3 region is CASSYSPDLGYTF. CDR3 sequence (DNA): TGTGCCAGCAGTTATTCCCCAGACCTGGGCTACACCTTC.

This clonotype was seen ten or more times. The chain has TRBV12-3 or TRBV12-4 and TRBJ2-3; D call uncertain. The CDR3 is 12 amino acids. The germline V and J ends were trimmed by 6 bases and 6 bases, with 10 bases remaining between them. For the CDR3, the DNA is TGTGCCAGCAGGACGATCGCGGATACGCAGTATTTT. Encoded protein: CASRTIADTQYF.

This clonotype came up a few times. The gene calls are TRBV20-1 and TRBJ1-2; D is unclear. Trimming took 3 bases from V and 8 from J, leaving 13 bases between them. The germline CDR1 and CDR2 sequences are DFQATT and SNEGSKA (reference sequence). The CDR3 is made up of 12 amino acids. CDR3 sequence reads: CSASGYLGGYTF. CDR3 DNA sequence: TGCAGTGCTAGCGGCTATCTGGGAGGCTACACCTTC.

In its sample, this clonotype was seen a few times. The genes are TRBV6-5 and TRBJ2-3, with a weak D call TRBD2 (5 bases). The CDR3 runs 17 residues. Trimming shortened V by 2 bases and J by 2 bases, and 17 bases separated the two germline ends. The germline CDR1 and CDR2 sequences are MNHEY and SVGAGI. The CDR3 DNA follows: TGTGCCAGCAGTTACCCAAGCGGTCGGGATTCCACAGATACGCAGTATTTT. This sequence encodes CASSYPSGRDSTDTQYF.

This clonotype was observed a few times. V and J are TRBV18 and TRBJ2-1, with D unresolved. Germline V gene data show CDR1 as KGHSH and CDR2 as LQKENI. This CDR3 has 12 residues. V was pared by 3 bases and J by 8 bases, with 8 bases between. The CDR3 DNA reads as TGTGCCAGCTCACCTATTGGGTATGAGCAGTTCTTC. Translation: CASSPIGYEQFF.

The CDR3 protein is CASSLDPAYEQYF. In DNA form, the CDR3 reads TGTGCCAGCAGCTTAGATCCCGCATACGAGCAGTACTTC. The gene calls are TRBV11-2 and TRBJ2-7; D remains unclear. In germline, CDR1 is SGHAT, CDR2 FQNNGV. V lost 0 bases and J 4 bases, leaving 7 bases between the germline ends. The CDR3 covers 13 residues.

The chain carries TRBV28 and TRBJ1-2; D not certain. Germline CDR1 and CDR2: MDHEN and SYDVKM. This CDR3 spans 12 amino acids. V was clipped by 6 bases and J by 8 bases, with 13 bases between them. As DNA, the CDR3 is TGTGCCAGCAGAACCCTGGCTCGAGGCTACACCTTC. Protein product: CASRTLARGYTF.

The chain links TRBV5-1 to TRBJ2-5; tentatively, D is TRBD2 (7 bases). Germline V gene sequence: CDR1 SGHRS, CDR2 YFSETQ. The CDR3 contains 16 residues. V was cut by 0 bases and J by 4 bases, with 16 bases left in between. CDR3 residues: CASSLGFAGAAETQYF. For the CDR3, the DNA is TGCGCCAGCAGCTTGGGATTTGCGGGGGCCGCAGAGACCCAGTACTTC.

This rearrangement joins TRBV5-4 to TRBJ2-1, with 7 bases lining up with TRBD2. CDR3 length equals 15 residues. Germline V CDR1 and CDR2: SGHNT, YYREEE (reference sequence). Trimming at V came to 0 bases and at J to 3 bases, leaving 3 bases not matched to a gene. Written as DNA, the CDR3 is TGTGCCAGCAGCTTGGGGGGCGGGGGCTACAATGAGCAGTTCTTC. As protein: CASSLGGGGYNEQFF. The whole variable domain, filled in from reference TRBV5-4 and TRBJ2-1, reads ETGVTQSPTHLIKTRGQQVTLRCSSQSGHNTVSWYQQALGQGPQFIFQYYREEENGRGNFPPRFSGLQFPNYSSELNVNALELDDSALYLCASSLGGGGYNEQFFGPGTRLTVL.

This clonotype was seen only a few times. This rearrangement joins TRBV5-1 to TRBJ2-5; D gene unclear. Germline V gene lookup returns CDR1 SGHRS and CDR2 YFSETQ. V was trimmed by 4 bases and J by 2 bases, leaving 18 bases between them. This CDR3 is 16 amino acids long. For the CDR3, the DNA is TGCGCCAGCAGCGGCCTCTTCCGGGCGCGACAAGAGACCCAGTACTTC. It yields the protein CASSGLFRARQETQYF.

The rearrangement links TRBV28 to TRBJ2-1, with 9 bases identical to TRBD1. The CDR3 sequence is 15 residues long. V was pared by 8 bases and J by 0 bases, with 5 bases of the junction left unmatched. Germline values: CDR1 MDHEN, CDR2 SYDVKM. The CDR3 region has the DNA TGTGCCAGCGTGATACAGGGGGCCTCCTACAATGAGCAGTTCTTC. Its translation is CASVIQGASYNEQFF.